The 10 T cell receptor beta chains in this list originate from one sample, sequenced in a study of cytomegalovirus exposure and HLA in healthy donors. The PCR contained 60 Vbeta and 13 Jbeta primers. Sequencing was performed with immunoSEQ multiplex PCR; in TCRdb, only in-frame clones are kept and a portion is missing. In the table there are 200,000 to 250,000 clones, around 85% of which are singletons. Sequences were obtained from PBMCs. The receptors were gathered from a human donor in good health.

The V call is TRBV18, the J call TRBJ1-3; 7 bases align to TRBD1. Germline CDR1 is KGHSH and CDR2 is LQKENI. Losses at the gene ends were 1 base for V and 2 bases for J; bases not matched to a gene: 2. The length of the CDR3 is 15 residues. For the CDR3, the DNA is TGTGCCAGCTCACCACTGGACAGGACTGGAAACACCATATATTTT. Translating gives CASSPLDRTGNTIYF.

The chain carries TRBV7-8 and TRBJ2-2, with D possibly TRBD1 on 5 matching bases. The CDR3 spans 16 residues. Germline CDR1 and CDR2: SGHVS and FQNEAQ. The V and J ends lost 4 bases and 6 bases respectively, with 18 bases between them. CDR3 coding DNA: TGTGCCAGCAGCTATAGGGGCAGGAGTCGCTCCGGGGAGCTGTTTTTT. Translation: CASSYRGRSRSGELFF.

CDR3 region: CASRATGAAGELFF. CDR3 nucleotide sequence: TGTGCCAGCAGGGCTACAGGGGCTGCCGGGGAGCTGTTTTTT. V is TRBV2 and J is TRBJ2-2, with 7 bases aligning to TRBD1. The germline gives CDR1 SNHLY, CDR2 FYNNEI. The CDR3 consists of 14 residues. V was clipped by 6 bases and J by 6 bases; unmatched bases: 7.

J is TRBJ1-2 and V is TRBV28; D unclear. Trimming removed 2 bases at V and 7 bases at J, with 23 bases between. The CDR3 loop spans 17 amino acids. Germline CDR1 MDHEN, CDR2 SYDVKM. The CDR3 loop is CASSLPLQGGPKAGYTF. The CDR3 region has the DNA TGTGCCAGCAGTTTACCCCTCCAAGGAGGTCCAAAAGCTGGCTACACCTTC.

This clone was observed once. The genes are TRBV4-1 and TRBJ1-1; D gene uncertain. The CDR3 is made up of 13 amino acids. V lost 3 bases to trimming and J lost 1 base, with 6 bases between them. Germline V gives CDR1 MGHRA, CDR2 YSYEKL. The CDR3 is CASSHRGNTEAFF. The CDR3 DNA follows: TGCGCCAGCAGCCACCGGGGGAACACTGAAGCTTTCTTT.

This clone was observed a handful of times. This chain joins TRBV30 and TRBJ2-2; TRBD2 aligns across 13 bases. Germline loops: CDR1 GTSNPN, CDR2 SVGIG (reference sequence). The junction had 7 bases not matched to a gene; V was cut back by 4 bases and J by 5 bases. This CDR3 has 16 residues. CDR3 sequence (DNA): TGTGCCTGGACCTCAGGACTAGCGGGAGTTACCGGGGAGCTGTTTTTT. Amino acid sequence: CAWTSGLAGVTGELFF. Complete variable domain (other parts from reference TRBV30 and TRBJ2-2): SQTIHQWPATLVQPVGSPLSLECTVEGTSNPNLYWYRQAAGRGLQLLFYSVGIGQISSEVPQNLSASRPQDRQFILSSKKLLLSDSGFYLCAWTSGLAGVTGELFFGEGSRLTVL.

This clone appeared a few times. The chain carries TRBV21-1 and TRBJ2-5; the table's D call, TRBD2, was not checked against the DNA. TRBV21-1 is an annotated pseudogene. The CDR3 is 17 residues long. In DNA form, the CDR3 reads TGTGCCAGCAGCAAAAGGGGACTAGCGGGCCTAGCGGAGACCCAGTACTTC. This translates into CASSKRGLAGLAETQYF.

CDR3: CASSQGTSRDTQYF. In nucleotides, the CDR3 is TGTGCCAGCAGCCAGGGGACATCGAGAGATACGCAGTATTTT. J is TRBJ2-3 and V is TRBV4-2, with D perhaps matching TRBD1 (6 bases). The CDR3 loop spans 14 amino acids. From germline, CDR1 is LGHNA and CDR2 YNFKEQ. The germline V and J ends were trimmed by 3 bases and 5 bases, with 12 bases remaining between them.

The rearrangement links TRBV9 to TRBJ2-1, with 7 positions matching TRBD2. The CDR3 has 15 residues. Germline V gene data show CDR1 as SGDLS and CDR2 as YYNGEE. Trimming cost V 0 bases and J 5 bases; bases outside gene matches: 5. Written as DNA, the CDR3 is TGTGCCAGCAGCGTAGATCCTAGCGGAGACAATGAGCAGTTCTTC. Protein product: CASSVDPSGDNEQFF.

The chain recombines TRBV19 with TRBJ2-7, with TRBD2 as a possible D gene (6 bases). V was shortened by 6 bases and J by 1 base, with 19 bases between the two germline ends. The CDR3 spans 16 residues. The germline gives CDR1 LNHDA, CDR2 SQIVND (reference sequence). For the CDR3, the DNA is TGTGCCAGTAGCAAATCCGGGACTTTAGGATCCTACGAGCAGTACTTC. Its protein is CASSKSGTLGSYEQYF.